A single sample gave rise to the 27 T cell receptor beta chains below, sequenced in a study of T cell repertoires in cytomegalovirus infection. TCRdb processed the reads anew with MiXCR; each CDR3 protein has one entry. The sample lists around 280,000 distinct CDR3 sequences; roughly 15% were seen once. Sequencing was carried out using PBMCs. The source is a human donor in good health (CMV status not recorded). Some clones in this sample may be carry-over from other donors' samples.

This clonotype was counted a few times. J is TRBJ2-7 and V is TRBV5-1; 8 bases fit TRBD1. CDR3 length: 17 amino acids. With V trimmed by 3 bases and J by 0 bases, 11 bases remained unmatched. CDR1 and CDR2 from the germline V gene are SGHRS and YFSETQ. The CDR3 nucleotides read TGCGCCAGCAGCTGGGCCCTCGGGACAGGCATCTCCTACGAGCAGTACTTC. Its protein product is CASSWALGTGISYEQYF.

The chain combines TRBV4-1 with TRBJ1-2; D remains ambiguous. Per germline, CDR1 MGHRA and CDR2 YSYEKL. The ends were cut back, 0 bases at V and 8 bases at J, with 7 bases in the middle. The CDR3 spans 12 residues. CDR3 nucleotides: TGCGCCAGCAGCCAAGATGTGGGGGGCTACACCTTC. This gives the protein CASSQDVGGYTF.

The chain combines TRBV7-9 with TRBJ2-3; D may be TRBD2 (6 bases). V lost 0 bases and J 2 bases, leaving 12 bases between the germline ends. Germline loops: CDR1 SEHNR, CDR2 FQNEAQ (reference sequence). This CDR3 comprises 16 residues. The CDR3 spells CASSLAAGGSTDTQYF. The CDR3 bases are TGTGCCAGCAGCTTAGCAGCGGGCGGATCCACAGATACGCAGTATTTT.

The rearrangement links TRBV6-6 to TRBJ2-1; 10 bases are a match to TRBD2. The CDR3 is made up of 16 amino acids. Germline trimming cut 0 bases from V and 6 bases from J; bases unmatched to any gene: 5. Per germline, CDR1 MNHNY and CDR2 SVGAGI (reference sequence). CDR3: CASSYSRPSGSNEQFF. The CDR3 DNA reads as TGTGCCAGCAGTTACTCGAGGCCTAGCGGGAGCAATGAGCAGTTCTTC.

The genes are TRBV2 and TRBJ2-3, with D perhaps matching TRBD2 (6 bases). Germline-derived CDR1 and CDR2 are SNHLY and FYNNEI. The CDR3 extends over 15 amino acids. V lost 7 bases, J lost 2 bases, and 16 bases lay in between. CDR3 coding DNA: TGTGCCAGCACGGGGACCGGGACTTTCACAGATACGCAGTATTTT. The encoded protein is CASTGTGTFTDTQYF.

The V and J genes are TRBV2 and TRBJ2-1, with 8 positions matching TRBD1. CDR1 and CDR2 (germline): SNHLY, FYNNEI. The CDR3 extends over 15 amino acids. V gave up 0 bases and J gave up 9 bases; unmatched junction bases: 7. The DNA for the CDR3 is TGTGCCAGCAGTGAAGCAGGACAGGGTTATGGTGAGCAGTTCTTC. As protein: CASSEAGQGYGEQFF. The variable domain in full, with the rest retrieved from reference TRBV2 and TRBJ2-1, is EPEVTQTPSHQVTQMGQEVILRCVPISNHLYFYWYRQILGQKVEFLVSFYNNEISEKSEIFDDQFSVERPDGSNFTLKIRSTKLEDSAMYFCASSEAGQGYGEQFFGPGTRLTVL.

At least ten counts were recorded for this clonotype. The chain employs TRBV20-1 and TRBJ2-3; 9 bases align to TRBD2. With 4 bases clipped from V and 4 bases from J, the junction kept 15 bases outside the gene matches. Germline loops: CDR1 DFQATT, CDR2 SNEGSKA (reference sequence). The CDR3 spans 17 residues. The CDR3 DNA is TGCAGTGCTAACTCCGTTCTGGGACTAGCTCTGGCAGATACGCAGTATTTT. The encoded protein is CSANSVLGLALADTQYF.

This clonotype was seen many times. The rearrangement joins TRBV14 to TRBJ1-6; D is unresolved. The V end lost 3 bases, the J end lost 8 bases, and 8 bases lay between the germline ends. In germline, CDR1 is SGHDN, CDR2 FVKESK. The CDR3 is 13 amino acids. In DNA form, the CDR3 reads TGTGCCAGCAGCCATGGGTTGGATTCACCCCTCCACTTT. Its translation is CASSHGLDSPLHF.

The chain combines TRBV29-1 with TRBJ2-1, with TRBD1 identical over 9 bases. The CDR3 totals 14 residues. Per the germline V gene, CDR1 is SQVTM and CDR2 is ANQGSEA. Trimming removed 4 bases from V and 7 bases from J; junction bases left unmatched: 8. The CDR3, as DNA: TGCAGCGTTGCAGGGACAGGGTCAAAGAATGAGCAGTTCTTC. It is translated as CSVAGTGSKNEQFF.

This clonotype showed up just a few times. The chain couples TRBV19 to TRBJ2-2; TRBD1 is a possible D gene (6 bases). The germline V gene has CDR1 LNHDA and CDR2 SQIVND (reference sequence). This CDR3 region has 14 residues. With 7 bases removed from V and 6 bases from J, the gap between germline ends came to 15 bases. CDR3 nucleotide sequence: TGTGCCAGTAACCATGTGGGGGCCGCCGGGGAGCTGTTTTTT. Amino acids: CASNHVGAAGELFF.

This clonotype came up a few times. The chain links TRBV11-3 to TRBJ2-2; 7 bases map to TRBD2. Germline assignment: CDR1 SGHNT and CDR2 YENEEA. This CDR3 is built from 15 residues. The trim removed 3 bases at V and 5 bases at J, leaving 6 bases unmatched. This CDR3 is CASSFGGRGTGELFF. Written as DNA, the CDR3 is TGTGCCAGCAGCTTCGGGGGGAGAGGGACCGGGGAGCTGTTTTTT.

This clonotype was recorded many times. The chain uses TRBV7-2 and TRBJ2-1; D is unclear. This CDR3 region has 14 residues. Germline V CDR1 and CDR2: SGHTA, FQGNSA. V lost 2 bases, J lost 6 bases, and 11 bases lay in between. The CDR3 DNA reads TGTGCCAGCAGCTTATTCCAGATCACCAATGAGCAGTTCTTC. Encoded protein: CASSLFQITNEQFF.

This clonotype came up many times. The V gene is TRBV15, the J gene TRBJ2-3; D may correspond to TRBD1 or TRBD2 (5 bases each). Germline CDR1 is LNHNV and CDR2 is YYDKDF (reference sequence). CDR3 length equals 14 residues. Trimming removed 5 bases from V and 2 bases from J, with 11 bases in between. The CDR3 loop reads CATSYRGATDTQYF. Here the CDR3 DNA reads TGTGCCACCAGCTACAGAGGGGCCACAGATACGCAGTATTTT.

Many counts were recorded for this clonotype. The chain combines TRBV12-3 or TRBV12-4 with TRBJ1-5, with no clear D. CDR3 length equals 17 residues. V lost 2 bases to trimming and J lost 1 base, with 15 bases between them. The CDR3 is CASSLSPGSISNQPQHF. CDR3 coding DNA: TGTGCCAGCAGTTTAAGTCCAGGATCAATCAGCAATCAGCCCCAGCATTTT.

This clonotype was counted between two and nine times. The chain joins TRBV12-3 or TRBV12-4 to TRBJ2-5, with 9 nucleotides matching TRBD2. V was pared by 2 bases and J by 2 bases, with 6 bases of the junction left unmatched. CDR3 length: 16 residues. CDR3 sequence: CASSLWLAGPQETQYF. CDR3 in DNA: TGTGCCAGCAGTTTATGGCTAGCGGGGCCTCAAGAGACCCAGTACTTC.

This chain uses TRBV6-5 with TRBJ2-3, with unresolved D. Germline CDR1 is MNHEY and CDR2 is SVGAGI. The V gene lost 0 bases and the J gene lost 5 bases, with 9 bases spanning the gap. CDR3 length: 14 amino acids. The CDR3 reads CASSYSNLGDTQYF. The CDR3 coding sequence is TGTGCCAGCAGTTACTCGAACCTGGGAGATACGCAGTATTTT.

This sequence joins TRBV11-2 and TRBJ2-1; possibly TRBD1 for D (5 bases). The CDR3 totals 15 residues. Germline V gives CDR1 SGHAT, CDR2 FQNNGV. V was shortened by 0 bases and J by 7 bases, with 13 bases between the two germline ends. The CDR3 coding sequence is TGTGCCAGCAGCTTAGAGTATCAGGGAAGGAATGAGCAGTTCTTC. The encoded protein is CASSLEYQGRNEQFF.

This clonotype was seen at least ten times. The V gene is TRBV7-9, the J gene TRBJ1-2; 10 bases match TRBD1. The CDR3 contains 14 residues. Germline loops: CDR1 SEHNR, CDR2 FQNEAQ (reference sequence). V lost 5 bases to trimming and J lost 5 bases; unmatched junction nucleotides: 5. The chain's CDR3 is CASSDGTGAYGYTF. The CDR3 nucleotides are TGTGCCAGCAGCGACGGGACAGGGGCGTATGGCTACACCTTC.

This clonotype was counted ten times or more. The V and J genes are TRBV7-8 and TRBJ1-5; 8 nucleotides align to TRBD1. V trimming: 6 bases; J trimming: 3 bases; junction bases outside the gene matches: 13. CDR1 and CDR2 from the germline V gene are SGHVS and FQNEAQ. There are 17 residues in the CDR3. The CDR3 is CASSLGQGSANNQPQHF. As DNA, the CDR3 is TGTGCCAGCAGTCTCGGACAGGGAAGTGCCAACAATCAGCCCCAGCATTTT. Using reference TRBV7-8 and TRBJ1-5 for the parts outside the CDR3, the full variable domain is GAGVSQSPRYKVAKRGQDVALRCDPISGHVSLFWYQQALGQGPEFLTYFQNEAQLDKSGLPSDRFFAERPEGSVSTLKIQRTQQEDSAVYLCASSLGQGSANNQPQHFGDGTRLSIL.

This clonotype occurred many times. The chain combines TRBV28 with TRBJ2-5; possible D gene TRBD1, 5 bases. The CDR3 spans 15 residues. Trimming took 4 bases from V and 1 from J, leaving 13 bases between them. Germline V gene sequence: CDR1 MDHEN, CDR2 SYDVKM. The CDR3 region has the DNA TGTGCCAGCAGTTCCTTAACAGGCGGCCAAGAGACCCAGTACTTC. Amino acids: CASSSLTGGQETQYF.

This clonotype was counted at least ten times. The chain has TRBV12-3 or TRBV12-4 and TRBJ1-2; TRBD1 is a possible D gene (5 bases). Trimming removed 6 bases from V and 4 bases from J, with 12 bases in between. The CDR3 sequence is 13 residues long. The CDR3 coding sequence is TGTGCCAGCAGCACCGACAGCAGCTATGGCTACACCTTC. Translating gives CASSTDSSYGYTF.

This clonotype was counted many times. The chain joins TRBV7-9 to TRBJ2-7; 14 bases fit TRBD2. V lost 5 bases and J lost 7; bases outside the gene matches: 7. CDR1 and CDR2 from the germline V gene are SEHNR and FQNEAQ (reference sequence). This CDR3 has 15 residues. CDR3 nucleotide sequence: TGTGCCAGCAGCGACAGACTAGCGGGAGGGGTAGAGCAGTACTTC. Translation gives CASSDRLAGGVEQYF.

This clonotype was observed a handful of times. Here the CDR3 DNA reads TGTGCCGGTCGTGGGGTGTCGGACTTCCACGAGCAGTACTTC. Translating gives CAGRGVSDFHEQYF. J is TRBJ2-7 and V is TRBV7-4; maybe TRBD2 (5 bases). The length of the CDR3 is 14 residues. Trimming removed 11 bases from V and 5 bases from J, with 22 bases in between. From germline, CDR1 is SGHVT and CDR2 SQSDAQ. Full variable domain (missing parts from reference TRBV7-4 and TRBJ2-7): GAGVSQSPRYKVAKRGRDVALRCDSISGHVTLYWYRQTLGQGSEVLTYSQSDAQRDKSGRPSGRFSAERPERSVSTLKIQRTEQGDSAVYLCAGRGVSDFHEQYFGPGTRLTVT.

This clonotype has more than one count but fewer than ten. The rearrangement links TRBV19 to TRBJ1-1; tentatively, D is TRBD1 (6 bases). The CDR3 is 14 amino acids. Germline CDR1 and CDR2: LNHDA and SQIVND (reference sequence). Trimming removed 8 bases from V and 5 bases from J, with 18 bases in between. Written as DNA, the CDR3 is TGTGCCAGTGCCCTGGGGGGGCTTGGTACTGAAGCTTTCTTT. Protein product: CASALGGLGTEAFF.

The table lists this clonotype with a few counts. The chain recombines TRBV5-1 with TRBJ1-2; D possibly corresponds to TRBD1 (5 bases). Germline V lookup: CDR1 SGHRS, CDR2 YFSETQ. V lost 0 bases, J lost 6 bases, and 6 bases lay in between. CDR3 length equals 12 residues. CDR3 in amino acids: CASSLEGNGYTF. The CDR3, as DNA: TGCGCCAGCAGCTTGGAGGGGAATGGCTACACCTTC. Complete variable domain (other parts from reference TRBV5-1 and TRBJ1-2): KAGVTQTPRYLIKTRGQQVTLSCSPISGHRSVSWYQQTPGQGLQFLFEYFSETQRNKGNFPGRFSGRQFSNSRSEMNVSTLELGDSALYLCASSLEGNGYTFGSGTRLTVV.

The chain joins TRBV28 to TRBJ1-5; the D is unclear. CDR1 is MDHEN and CDR2 is SYDVKM in the germline V gene. V was shortened by 6 bases and J by 2 bases, with 14 bases between the two germline ends. The CDR3 totals 15 residues. The DNA of the CDR3 is TGTGCCAGCAGCAAAGACGGGGTTGGCAATCAGCCCCAGCATTTT. Translated: CASSKDGVGNQPQHF.

This clonotype was observed a few times. The rearrangement links TRBV20-1 to TRBJ2-3, with D possibly called TRBD1 or TRBD2 (5 bases each). The germline V and J ends were trimmed by 3 bases and 2 bases, with 9 bases remaining between them. The CDR3 has 13 amino acids. In germline, CDR1 is DFQATT, CDR2 SNEGSKA (reference sequence). The CDR3 bases are TGCAGTGCTAGCCCGGGGCCCACAGATACGCAGTATTTT. Protein product: CSASPGPTDTQYF.